This is a list of T cell receptor beta chains from one sample in a study of human T cells and chemical hapten exposure. TCRdb called the RACE reads again in MiXCR, with one record for every CDR3 protein. The data show 180,000 or so distinct CDR3 sequences, approximately 14% seen once. The sequencing used whole blood, collected in connection with sensitization to the hapten diphenylcyclopropenone (DPC). These receptors originate from a woman aged 30 to 39 with alopecia areata. Some clones in this sample may be carry-over from other donors' samples. CDR3s leave out the opening cysteine and the closing phenylalanine or tryptophan. A D gene is named only where the DNA matches it firmly.

V gene	D gene	J gene	CDR3 protein
TRBV6-2/TRBV6-3	.	TRBJ2-7	ASSKLYEQY
TRBV7-2	TRBD1	TRBJ2-1	ASSRRQGVYNEQF
TRBV29-1	.	TRBJ2-1	SVGGLTGTAGNEQF
TRBV28	TRBD1	TRBJ2-7	ASSLPGTGGNEQY
TRBV6-2/TRBV6-3	.	TRBJ2-5	ASSLRGREETQY
TRBV20-1	.	TRBJ2-3	SASPHSTDTQY
TRBV12-3/TRBV12-4	.	TRBJ1-4	ASSFRDGPEEKLF
TRBV29-1	.	TRBJ1-5	SVSQNINQPQH
TRBV6-5	.	TRBJ1-1	ASSWGHLNTEAF
TRBV12-3/TRBV12-4	TRBD1	TRBJ2-3	ASSRIRTGGVDTQY
TRBV4-2	.	TRBJ1-6	ASSQDGDRFNSPLH
TRBV2	.	TRBJ2-5	ASTGLPGETQY
TRBV6-2/TRBV6-3	.	TRBJ1-5	ASSYELWRGNSNQPQH
TRBV7-2	.	TRBJ2-3	ASSLSWDTDTQY
TRBV29-1	TRBD1	TRBJ2-7	SVAGQGIYEQY
TRBV6-2/TRBV6-3	.	TRBJ1-1	ASSLQWTGNTEAF
TRBV6-5	.	TRBJ2-7	ASSRLGQVYEQY
TRBV6-2/TRBV6-3	TRBD2	TRBJ2-1	ASSQAGGPYEQF
TRBV4-2	.	TRBJ1-6	ASSQGTASPLH
TRBV9	.	TRBJ1-5	ARGPEKQPQH
TRBV28	.	TRBJ2-7	ASSSSPVIY
TRBV3-1	.	TRBJ2-3	VSSQVSGGNTDTQY
TRBV10-3	.	TRBJ1-5	AISGTVNQPQH
TRBV10-2	.	TRBJ2-1	ASMDRPSYNEQF
TRBV7-6	TRBD2	TRBJ2-4	ASSSRLAPAKNIQY
TRBV20-1	.	TRBJ1-4	SASSRNEKLF
TRBV4-3	TRBD1	TRBJ2-7	ASSPEAGGFHEQY
TRBV29-1	.	TRBJ2-1	SVVSGNNEQF
TRBV12-3/TRBV12-4	.	TRBJ1-5	ASSLTGPDQPQH
TRBV20-1	TRBD2	TRBJ2-1	SAEGPSVRREFGSYNEQF
TRBV5-6	.	TRBJ2-1	ASGNYNEQF
TRBV20-1	.	TRBJ2-7	SARGTPISYEQY
TRBV7-8	.	TRBJ1-5	ASSSWTDNQPQH
TRBV28	.	TRBJ2-1	ASSLRGLEQF
TRBV24-1	.	TRBJ2-2	ATSDWVRAGELF
TRBV12-3/TRBV12-4	.	TRBJ1-4	ASSLLAGDEKLF
TRBV7-3	TRBD1	TRBJ2-2	ASSLGTGVTGELF
TRBV19	TRBD2	TRBJ2-7	ASRALAGGGEQY
TRBV20-1	TRBD2	TRBJ2-3	SASPYREAGGLPGTDTQY
TRBV6-5	TRBD2	TRBJ2-7	ASRSGLAGDNEQY
TRBV6-2/TRBV6-3	.	TRBJ2-3	ASKGGGSDTQY